Each of the 11 T cell receptor beta chains below was sequenced from the same sample in a study of CD8+ T cells in alopecia areata. Treatment reported: oral pan-JAK inhibitor, 5-10 mg twice daily. The sequencing template was cDNA reverse transcribed from extracted RNA. The method was immunoSEQ multiplex PCR; TCRdb's version includes in-frame clones alone and lacks a portion of them. The top ten hold around 5.4% of the sample, which has 95,000 to 150,000 clones, 61% seen once. The material sequenced was CD4+ T cells sorted from blood, taken at week 4, from a patient treated with tofacitinib. The receptors come from a human donor with alopecia areata.

The rearrangement links TRBV15 to TRBJ1-6; no clear D. Germline lookup yields CDR1 LNHNV and CDR2 YYDKDF (reference sequence). V shed 3 bases and J shed 10 bases, with 16 bases lying between them. This CDR3 has 15 residues. CDR3 loop: CATSSDGVLGSPLHF. CDR3 in DNA: TGTGCCACCAGCAGCGATGGGGTTCTCGGATCACCCCTCCACTTT.

This chain joins TRBV9 and TRBJ2-5, with 9 nucleotides matching TRBD1. The CDR3 is 17 amino acids. Germline trimming cut 0 bases from V and 4 bases from J; bases unmatched to any gene: 10. Germline-derived CDR1 and CDR2 are SGDLS and YYNGEE. In DNA form, the CDR3 reads TGTGCCAGCAGCGTAGACATACTGACAGGGGGAGGAGAGACCCAGTACTTC. Translating it yields CASSVDILTGGGETQYF.

The chain is built from TRBV30 and TRBJ2-3; TRBD1 might be the D (5 bases). CDR1 GTSNPN and CDR2 SVGIG come from the germline V gene (reference sequence). The CDR3 extends over 15 amino acids. The germline V and J ends were trimmed by 2 bases and 3 bases, with 15 bases remaining between them. CDR3 residues: CAWSSGSKGTDTQYF. CDR3 nucleotide sequence: TGTGCCTGGAGTTCGGGCAGCAAGGGGACAGATACGCAGTATTTT.

This clone has only a few counts. The chain has TRBV9 and TRBJ1-2; a weak D match, TRBD1 (5 bases). CDR3 length equals 12 residues. Germline CDR1 reads SGDLS; CDR2 reads YYNGEE. Trimming cost V 6 bases and J 7 bases, with 13 bases left between them. The DNA of the CDR3 is TGTGCCAGCAACCGGGACGAATCTGGCTACACCTTC. Translated, it gives CASNRDESGYTF.

This clone turned up a few times. The J gene is TRBJ2-7, the V gene TRBV5-1; D remains ambiguous. The V and J ends lost 3 bases and 0 bases respectively, with 10 bases between them. The CDR3 is 14 residues long. Germline CDR1 is SGHRS and CDR2 is YFSETQ. CDR3 sequence: CASSSRSDSYEQYF. DNA for the CDR3: TGCGCCAGCAGCTCCCGTTCCGACTCCTACGAGCAGTACTTC.

The count of this clone is one. Written as DNA, the CDR3 is TGTGCCTGGAGTGTAGTGGCGGGACACCTCTACGAGCAGTACTTC. Translation: CAWSVVAGHLYEQYF. J is TRBJ2-7 and V is TRBV30; D tentatively fits TRBD1 or TRBD2 (6 bases each). Per germline, CDR1 GTSNPN and CDR2 SVGIG (reference sequence). Trimming removed 0 bases at V and 3 bases at J, with 15 bases between. The CDR3 is made up of 15 amino acids.

The chain has TRBV5-4 and TRBJ1-1; a possible D gene is TRBD1 (5 bases). The V end was cut by 4 bases, the J end by 4 bases, with 17 bases between. CDR3 length equals 15 residues. The germline V gene encodes CDR1 SGHNT and CDR2 YYREEE (reference sequence). In DNA form, the CDR3 reads TGTGCCAGCAGCCCCGAGGGGATCTTAGGCACTGAAGCTTTCTTT. The encoded protein is CASSPEGILGTEAFF.

The chain carries TRBV7-9 and TRBJ2-3; D call uncertain. The V gene's germline CDR1 is SEHNR and CDR2 FQNEAQ (reference sequence). V was trimmed by 5 bases and J by 1 base, leaving 13 bases between them. This CDR3 region has 15 residues. The CDR3 protein is CASSEAGMGTDTQYF. Here the CDR3 DNA reads TGTGCCAGCAGCGAGGCTGGGATGGGCACAGATACGCAGTATTTT. Together with reference TRBV7-9 and TRBJ2-3, the CDR3 gives the full variable domain: DTGVSQNPRHKITKRGQNVTFRCDPISEHNRLYWYRQTLGQGPEFLTYFQNEAQLEKSRLLSDRFSAERPKGSFSTLEIQRTEQGDSAMYLCASSEAGMGTDTQYFGPGTRLTVL.

V and J are TRBV5-1 and TRBJ1-2, with D uncertain. V dropped 3 bases and J dropped 4 bases, with 10 bases sitting between them. This CDR3 region has 13 residues. Germline V gives CDR1 SGHRS, CDR2 YFSETQ. CDR3 residues: CASSSGQLYGYTF. The CDR3 DNA follows: TGCGCCAGCAGCTCCGGGCAGCTCTATGGCTACACCTTC.

The V gene is TRBV30, the J gene TRBJ2-1; D may be TRBD2 (6 bases). Between the trimmed V and J ends, which lost 4 bases and 0 bases, there was a span of 10 bases. The CDR3 runs to 14 residues. Germline V CDR1 and CDR2: GTSNPN, SVGIG (reference sequence). CDR3 residues: CAWKAGSSYNEQFF. In DNA form, the CDR3 reads TGTGCCTGGAAGGCCGGGAGCTCCTACAATGAGCAGTTCTTC. The full variable domain, with the rest looked up from reference TRBV30 and TRBJ2-1, is SQTIHQWPATLVQPVGSPLSLECTVEGTSNPNLYWYRQAAGRGLQLLFYSVGIGQISSEVPQNLSASRPQDRQFILSSKKLLLSDSGFYLCAWKAGSSYNEQFFGPGTRLTVL.

This rearrangement joins TRBV9 to TRBJ1-6; 9 nucleotides agree with TRBD1. Losses at the gene ends were 6 bases for V and 8 bases for J; bases not matched to a gene: 9. The germline gives CDR1 SGDLS, CDR2 YYNGEE. The CDR3 sequence is 15 residues long. The chain's CDR3 is CASNDTRDRDSPLHF. In DNA form, the CDR3 reads TGTGCCAGCAACGACACACGGGACAGGGATTCACCCCTCCACTTT.